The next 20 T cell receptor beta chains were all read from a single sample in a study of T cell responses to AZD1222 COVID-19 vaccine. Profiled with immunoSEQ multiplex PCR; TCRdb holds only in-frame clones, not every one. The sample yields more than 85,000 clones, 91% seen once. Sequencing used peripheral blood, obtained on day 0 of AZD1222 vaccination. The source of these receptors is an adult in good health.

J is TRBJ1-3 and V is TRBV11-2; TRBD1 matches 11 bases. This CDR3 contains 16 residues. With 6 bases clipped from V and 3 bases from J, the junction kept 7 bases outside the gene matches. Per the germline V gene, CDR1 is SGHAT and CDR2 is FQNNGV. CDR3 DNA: TGTGCCAGCAGTTGGACAGGGGGCGACTATGGAAACACCATATATTTT. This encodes CASSWTGGDYGNTIYF.

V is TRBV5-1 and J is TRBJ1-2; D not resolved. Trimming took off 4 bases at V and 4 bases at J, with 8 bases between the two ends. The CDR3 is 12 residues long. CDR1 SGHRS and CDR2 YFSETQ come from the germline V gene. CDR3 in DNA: TGCGCCAGCAGCATGGACCCCTATGGCTACACCTTC. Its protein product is CASSMDPYGYTF.

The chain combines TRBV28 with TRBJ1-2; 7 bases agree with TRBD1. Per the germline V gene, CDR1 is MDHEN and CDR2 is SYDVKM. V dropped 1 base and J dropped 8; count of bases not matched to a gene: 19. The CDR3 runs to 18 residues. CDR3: CASSLLGDRVGPYRGYTF. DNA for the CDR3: TGTGCCAGCAGTTTATTAGGCGACAGGGTAGGGCCTTATAGGGGCTACACCTTC.

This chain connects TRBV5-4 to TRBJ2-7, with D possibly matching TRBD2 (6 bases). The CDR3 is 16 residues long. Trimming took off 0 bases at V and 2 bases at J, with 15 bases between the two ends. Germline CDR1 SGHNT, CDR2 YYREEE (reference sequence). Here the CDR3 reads CASSLGGTSSTYEQYF. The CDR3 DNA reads TGTGCCAGCAGCTTGGGGGGAACTAGCAGCACCTACGAGCAGTACTTC.

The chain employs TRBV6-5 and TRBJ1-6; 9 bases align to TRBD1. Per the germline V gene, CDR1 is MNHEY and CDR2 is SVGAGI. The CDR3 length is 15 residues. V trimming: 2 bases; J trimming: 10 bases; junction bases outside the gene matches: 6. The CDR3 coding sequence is TGTGCCAGCAGTTACACCGGACAGGGGAACTCACCCCTCCACTTT. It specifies CASSYTGQGNSPLHF.

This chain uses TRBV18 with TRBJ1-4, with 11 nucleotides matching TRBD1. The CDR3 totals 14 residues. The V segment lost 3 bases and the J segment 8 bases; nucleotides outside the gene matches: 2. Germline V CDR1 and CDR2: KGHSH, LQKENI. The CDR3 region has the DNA TGTGCCAGCTCACCGGGACAGGGGGACGAAAAACTGTTTTTT. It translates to CASSPGQGDEKLFF.

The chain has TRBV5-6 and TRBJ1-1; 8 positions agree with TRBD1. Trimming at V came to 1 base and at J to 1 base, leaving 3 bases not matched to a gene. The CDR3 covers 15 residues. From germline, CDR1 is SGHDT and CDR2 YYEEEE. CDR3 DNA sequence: TGTGCCAGCAGCTTGCTAGGACAGGGGAACACTGAAGCTTTCTTT. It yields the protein CASSLLGQGNTEAFF.

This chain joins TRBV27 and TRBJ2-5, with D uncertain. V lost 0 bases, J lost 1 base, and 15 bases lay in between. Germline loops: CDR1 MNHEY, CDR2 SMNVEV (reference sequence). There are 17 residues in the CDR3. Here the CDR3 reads CASSLSPELAAQETQYF. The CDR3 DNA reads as TGTGCCAGCAGTTTATCTCCGGAACTCGCGGCCCAAGAGACCCAGTACTTC.

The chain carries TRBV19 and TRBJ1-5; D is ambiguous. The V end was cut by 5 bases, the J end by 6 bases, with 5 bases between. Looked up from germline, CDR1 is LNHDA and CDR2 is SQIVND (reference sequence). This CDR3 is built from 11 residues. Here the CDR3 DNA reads TGTGCCAGTAGTGGCGGTCAGCCCCAGCATTTT. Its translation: CASSGGQPQHF.

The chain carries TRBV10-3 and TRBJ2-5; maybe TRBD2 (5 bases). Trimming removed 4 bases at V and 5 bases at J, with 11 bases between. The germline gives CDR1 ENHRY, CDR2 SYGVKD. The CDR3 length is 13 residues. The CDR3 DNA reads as TGTGCCATCAGTGGGACGGGATTTGAGACCCAGTACTTC. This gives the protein CAISGTGFETQYF.

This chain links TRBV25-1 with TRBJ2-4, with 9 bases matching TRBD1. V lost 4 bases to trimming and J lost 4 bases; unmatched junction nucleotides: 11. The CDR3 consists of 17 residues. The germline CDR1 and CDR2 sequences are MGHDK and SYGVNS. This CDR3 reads CASSAGQGPTLKNIQYF. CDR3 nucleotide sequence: TGTGCCAGCAGTGCCGGACAGGGGCCTACGTTAAAAAACATTCAGTACTTC.

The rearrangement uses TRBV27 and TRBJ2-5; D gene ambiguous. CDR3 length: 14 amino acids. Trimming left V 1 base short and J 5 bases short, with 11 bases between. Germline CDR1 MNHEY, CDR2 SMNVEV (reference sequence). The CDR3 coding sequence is TGTGCCAGCAGTTTATACGGGTTTGGGGAGACCCAGTACTTC. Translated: CASSLYGFGETQYF.

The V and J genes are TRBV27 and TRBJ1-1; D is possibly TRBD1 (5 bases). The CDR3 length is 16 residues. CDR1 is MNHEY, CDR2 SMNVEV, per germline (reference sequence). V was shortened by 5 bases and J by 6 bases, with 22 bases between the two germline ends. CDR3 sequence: CASSLGYPPGSAEAFF. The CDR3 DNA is TGTGCCAGCAGTCTCGGTTATCCCCCAGGGAGCGCTGAAGCTTTCTTT.

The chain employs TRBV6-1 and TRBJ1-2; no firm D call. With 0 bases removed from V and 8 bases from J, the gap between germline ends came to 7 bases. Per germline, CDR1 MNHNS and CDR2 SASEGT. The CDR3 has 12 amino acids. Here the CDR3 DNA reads TGTGCCAGCAGTGAAGCGGGTATAGGCTACACCTTC. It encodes CASSEAGIGYTF.

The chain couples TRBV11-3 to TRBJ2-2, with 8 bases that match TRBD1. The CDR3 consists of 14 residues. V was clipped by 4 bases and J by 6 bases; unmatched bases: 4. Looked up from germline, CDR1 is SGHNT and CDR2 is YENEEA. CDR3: CASSSQDRAGELFF. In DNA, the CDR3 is TGTGCCAGCAGCTCACAGGACAGGGCCGGGGAGCTGTTTTTT.

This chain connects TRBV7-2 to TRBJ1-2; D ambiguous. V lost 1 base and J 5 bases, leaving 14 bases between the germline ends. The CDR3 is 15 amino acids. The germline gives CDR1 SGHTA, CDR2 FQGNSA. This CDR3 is CASSLGGLREYGYTF. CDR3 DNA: TGTGCCAGCAGCTTAGGAGGGCTCCGAGAGTATGGCTACACCTTC.

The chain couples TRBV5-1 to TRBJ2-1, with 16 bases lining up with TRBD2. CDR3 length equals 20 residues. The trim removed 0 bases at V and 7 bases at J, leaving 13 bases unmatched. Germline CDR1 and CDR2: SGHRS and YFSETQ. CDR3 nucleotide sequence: TGCGCCAGCAGCTTGGGCAGACCGGGACTAGCGGGAGGGCCGGGAAATGAGCAGTTCTTC. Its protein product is CASSLGRPGLAGGPGNEQFF.

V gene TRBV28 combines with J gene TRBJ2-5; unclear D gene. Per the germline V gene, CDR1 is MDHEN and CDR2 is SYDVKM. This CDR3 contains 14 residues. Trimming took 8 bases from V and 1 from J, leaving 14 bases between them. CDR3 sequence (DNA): TGTGCCAGCCGACAAGGCAACCTCCAAGAGACCCAGTACTTC. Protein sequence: CASRQGNLQETQYF. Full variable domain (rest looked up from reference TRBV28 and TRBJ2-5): DVKVTQSSRYLVKRTGEKVFLECVQDMDHENMFWYRQDPGLGLRLIYFSYDVKMKEKGDIPEGYSVSREKKERFSLILESASTNQTSMYLCASRQGNLQETQYFGPGTRLLVL.

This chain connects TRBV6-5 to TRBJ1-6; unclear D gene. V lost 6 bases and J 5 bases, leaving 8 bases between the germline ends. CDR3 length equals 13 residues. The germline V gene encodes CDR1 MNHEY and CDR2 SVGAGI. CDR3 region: CASRFDDNSPLHF. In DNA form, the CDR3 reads TGTGCCAGCAGATTCGACGATAATTCACCCCTCCACTTT.

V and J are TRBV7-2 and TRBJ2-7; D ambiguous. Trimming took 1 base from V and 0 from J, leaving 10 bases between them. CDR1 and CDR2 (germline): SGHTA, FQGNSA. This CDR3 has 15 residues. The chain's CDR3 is CASSLGEYNSYEQYF. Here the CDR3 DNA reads TGTGCCAGCAGCTTAGGGGAATATAACTCCTACGAGCAGTACTTC.